This TCR beta chain was identified in a study of control samples from healthy donors and cancer patients. After removal of 4 bases from V and 0 bases from J, the junction contained 6 bases not matched to a gene. The germline CDR1 and CDR2 sequences are SGDLS and YYNGEE. The CDR3 contains 16 residues. The repertoire was sequenced with immunoSEQ multiplex PCR; TCRdb's copy has only in-frame clones and lacks some. The sample holds roughly 59,000 clones, under 95% seen once. The specimen sequenced was PBMCs. This rearrangement joins TRBV9 to TRBJ2-1; TRBD2 agrees at 8 bases. This receptor was identified in a man aged 35-49 years with colorectal cancer. The CDR3 region has the DNA TGTGCCAGCAGCTTGATAGCGGGGAGCTCCTACAATGAGCAGTTCTTC. It yields the protein CASSLIAGSSYNEQFF.